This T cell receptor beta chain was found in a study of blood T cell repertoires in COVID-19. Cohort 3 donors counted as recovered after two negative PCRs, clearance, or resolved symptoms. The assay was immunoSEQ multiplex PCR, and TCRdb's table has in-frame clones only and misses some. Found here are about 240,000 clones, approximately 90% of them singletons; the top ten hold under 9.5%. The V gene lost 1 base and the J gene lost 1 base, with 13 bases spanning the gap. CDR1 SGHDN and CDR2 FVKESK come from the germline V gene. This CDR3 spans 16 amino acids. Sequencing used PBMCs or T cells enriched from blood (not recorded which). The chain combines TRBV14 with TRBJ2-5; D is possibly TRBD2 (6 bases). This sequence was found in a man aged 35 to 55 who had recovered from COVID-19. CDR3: CASSQVSGRPQETQYF. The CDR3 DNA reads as TGTGCCAGCAGCCAAGTCTCGGGGAGGCCCCAAGAGACCCAGTACTTC.